A selection of T cell receptor beta chains follows, all from one sample in a study of cytomegalovirus exposure and HLA in healthy donors. Sequenced by immunoSEQ multiplex PCR; TCRdb stores in-frame clones only, minus some. The sample gives 90,000 to 110,000 clones, nearly 85% of which show up once; roughly 6.1% is in the top ten. The source material was PBMCs. The receptors originated from a man aged 18-30 years in good health and CMV-seronegative. Each CDR3 is given with its conserved first and last residue. Each record gives: V gene, J gene, D gene, CDR3 length, clone size, CDR3 DNA, CDR3 protein. D genes are given only for firm matches. Rows give clone size only sometimes, using once, few, many, or a class for an expanded clone.

TRBV15	TRBJ2-7	TRBD1	16	NA	TGTGCCACCAGCAGGACCGGGACAGCGAGCTCCTACGAGCAGTACTTC	CATSRTGTASSYEQYF
TRBV4-3	TRBJ1-1	NA	12	NA	TGCGCCAGCAGCCAAGACGAGAATGAAGCTTTCTTT	CASSQDENEAFF
TRBV4-2	TRBJ2-4	TRBD2	16	NA	TGTGCCAGCAGCCCGAGGTCGCGGGAGGGCCTCGGCATTCAGTACTTC	CASSPRSREGLGIQYF
TRBV7-7	TRBJ2-1	TRBD2	17	NA	TGTGCCAGCAGCTTAGGGCGGCTAGCGGGAGTAGACAATGAGCAGTTCTTC	CASSLGRLAGVDNEQFF
TRBV28	TRBJ1-4	TRBD1	14	few	TGTGCCAGCAGTAAAAGGGGGCAGGGTGAAAAACTGTTTTTT	CASSKRGQGEKLFF
TRBV28	TRBJ2-3	NA	14	NA	TGTGCCAGCAGGAGTTATTACAGCACAGATACGCAGTATTTT	CASRSYYSTDTQYF
TRBV2	TRBJ2-1	TRBD1	15	NA	TGTGCCAGCAGTGAAAACGGACAGGGGGCGGGTGAGCAGTTCTTC	CASSENGQGAGEQFF
TRBV5-1	TRBJ2-7	TRBD1	15	NA	TGCGCCAGCCGAGGACAGGGGGCGGTTATGGGCGAGCAGTACTTC	CASRGQGAVMGEQYF
TRBV7-8	TRBJ2-2	TRBD2	16	NA	TGTGCCAGCAGCTCGGGACTAGCGGGAGTCCCCGGGGAGCTGTTTTTT	CASSSGLAGVPGELFF
TRBV27	TRBJ2-7	NA	11	NA	TGTGCCAGCAGTCGGGGTTACGAGCAGTACTTC	CASSRGYEQYF
TRBV19	TRBJ2-3	NA	18	NA	TGTGCCAGTAGTATAGACGGCGCACAGGGTTTTTTCACAGATACGCAGTATTTT	CASSIDGAQGFFTDTQYF
TRBV7-7	TRBJ2-2	TRBD1	16	NA	TGTGCCAGCGCGGACAGGGGGCAGGAGTTTCCCGGGGAGCTGTTTTTT	CASADRGQEFPGELFF
TRBV27	TRBJ1-6	NA	14	NA	TGTGCCAGCAGTTTCAGGGGAGCGGGGTCACCCCTCCACTTT	CASSFRGAGSPLHF
TRBV6-5	TRBJ2-7	NA	14	few	TGTGCCAGCGCAAAGGGCCGGGGGGCGGACGAGCAGTACTTC	CASAKGRGADEQYF
TRBV5-1	TRBJ2-5	TRBD2	16	NA	TGCGCCAGCAGCTCGGGACTAGCGGGAGGGCCGGAGACCCAGTACTTC	CASSSGLAGGPETQYF
TRBV27	TRBJ1-5	NA	14	NA	TGTGCCAGCAGGACATTGTATGGCAATCAGCCCCAGCATTTT	CASRTLYGNQPQHF
TRBV6-6	TRBJ1-5	NA	14	NA	TGTGCCAGCAGTCGGGGCGGGGACAATCAGCCCCAGCATTTT	CASSRGGDNQPQHF
TRBV5-1	TRBJ1-5	NA	16	few	TGCGCCAGCAGCTTGACCCCAGCGGGGGGCGGTCAGCCCCAGCATTTT	CASSLTPAGGGQPQHF
TRBV28	TRBJ1-1	NA	14	NA	TGTGCCAGCAGTTTCATTGGCTGGAACACTGAAGCTTTCTTT	CASSFIGWNTEAFF
TRBV25-1	TRBJ2-7	TRBD2	15	NA	TGTGCCAGCAGACCGCCGGGACTAGCGGCCTACGAGCAGTACTTC	CASRPPGLAAYEQYF
TRBV25-1	TRBJ2-7	NA	12	NA	TGTGCCACCAGCCCTTCCTACTACGAGCAGTACTTC	CATSPSYYEQYF
TRBV6-6	TRBJ2-5	TRBD1	16	once	TGTGCCAGCAGTACCCGGGACAGGGGGCCTCGGGAGACCCAGTACTTC	CASSTRDRGPRETQYF
TRBV5-4	TRBJ2-4	TRBD1	16	NA	TGTGCCAGCAGCCGGGGACAGGGGGTAGCCAAAAACATTCAGTACTTC	CASSRGQGVAKNIQYF
TRBV6-6	TRBJ1-2	NA	15	NA	TGTGCCAGCAGTTATCCCCAAGGACAGATCTATGGCTACACCTTC	CASSYPQGQIYGYTF
TRBV4-3	TRBJ2-5	TRBD2	13	NA	TGCGCCAGCAGCCTCCTAGCGGGAGAGACCCAGTACTTC	CASSLLAGETQYF
TRBV11-3	TRBJ2-7	TRBD2	13	NA	TGTGCCAGCAGCTTAGAACTAGCGAGCGAGCAGTACTTC	CASSLELASEQYF
TRBV11-2	TRBJ1-2	TRBD1	16	NA	TGTGCCAGCCAATTCCTCAACAGGGGGCGTAGCTATGGCTACACCTTC	CASQFLNRGRSYGYTF
TRBV4-3	TRBJ1-1	NA	13	NA	TGCGCCAGCAGCCGCGGGCAGAACACTGAAGCTTTCTTT	CASSRGQNTEAFF
TRBV5-4	TRBJ1-3	TRBD1	15	few	TGTGCCAGCAGCTCGCCGGCCGGGACAGGGAAGGCCATATATTTT	CASSSPAGTGKAIYF